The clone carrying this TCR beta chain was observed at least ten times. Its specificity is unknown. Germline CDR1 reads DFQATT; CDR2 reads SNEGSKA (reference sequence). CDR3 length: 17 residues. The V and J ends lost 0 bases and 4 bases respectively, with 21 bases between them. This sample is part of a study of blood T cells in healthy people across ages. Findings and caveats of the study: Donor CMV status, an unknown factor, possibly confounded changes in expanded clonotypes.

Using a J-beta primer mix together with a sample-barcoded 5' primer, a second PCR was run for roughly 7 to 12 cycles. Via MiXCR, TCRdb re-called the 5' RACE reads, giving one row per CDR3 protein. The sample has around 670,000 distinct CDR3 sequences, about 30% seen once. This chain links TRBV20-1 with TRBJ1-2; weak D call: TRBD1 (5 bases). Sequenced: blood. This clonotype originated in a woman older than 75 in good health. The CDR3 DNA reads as TGCAGTGCTAGAGATTCGGGCCTCCGGGGCCGGGCCTATGGCTACACCTTC. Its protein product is CSARDSGLRGRAYGYTF.